This paragraph reports one T cell receptor beta chain. This specimen belongs to a study of cytotoxic CD8 clonotypes in ibrutinib-treated CLL. TCRdb keeps only in-frame clones here, not all; method: immunoSEQ multiplex PCR. Among 300,000 to 350,000 clones listed, around four fifths were seen once. The CDR3 runs to 13 residues. Between the trimmed V and J ends, which lost 0 bases and 9 bases, there was a span of 9 bases. From germline, CDR1 is MRHNA and CDR2 SNTAGT. Source: PBMCs, taken before ibrutinib treatment. This TCR was sampled from a human donor with chronic lymphocytic leukemia. The rearrangement links TRBV6-4 to TRBJ2-1; tentative D call: TRBD1 (6 bases). The CDR3 DNA is TGTGCCAGCAGTGACTCTTGGGGGCGTGAGCAGTTCTTC. This sequence encodes CASSDSWGREQFF.